These 12 T cell receptor beta chains came from one sample sequenced in a study of STAT5B mutations in CD4+ large granular lymphocyte leukemia (dated by TCRdb to between 2021 and 2024). The library was built by means of the immunoSEQ multiplex PCR assay. The table comes from immuneACCESS by way of TCRdb, which keeps in-frame sequences with V and J called. Part of the clones is missing from these tables; in studies checked, under half for an unresolved V gene and the rest for unknown reasons. The table for this sample lists some 4,500 clones; around 77% of them were counted only once. The top ten clonotypes cover roughly 8% of the sample. Source material: PBMCs. These TCRs come from a man in his sixties or seventies with CD4+ T-cell large granular lymphocyte leukemia.

This clone was observed a handful of times. For the CDR3, the DNA is TGCGCCAGCAGCCAGGGACAGGGGTTGAATCAGCCCCAGCATTTT. Its translation: CASSQGQGLNQPQHF. The V call is TRBV4-1, the J call TRBJ1-5; 10 bases line up with TRBD1. V lost 3 bases to trimming and J lost 4 bases; unmatched junction nucleotides: 3. The CDR3 runs 15 residues. Germline V gives CDR1 MGHRA, CDR2 YSYEKL.

This chain joins TRBV5-8 and TRBJ2-5; 7 bases agree with TRBD2. This CDR3 is built from 15 residues. The V and J ends lost 7 bases and 1 base, in that order; junction bases with no gene match: 10. Germline CDR1 and CDR2: SGHTS and YDEGEE. For the CDR3, the DNA is TGTGCCAGCTTTGATTCCTCTAGCGGCCAAGAGACCCAGTACTTC. It specifies CASFDSSSGQETQYF. The full variable domain, in which reference TRBV5-8 and TRBJ2-5 provide the parts outside the CDR3, is EAGVTQSPTHLIKTRGQQATLRCSPISGHTSVYWYQQALGLGLQFLLWYDEGEERNRGNFPPRFSGRQFPNYSSELNVNALELEDSALYLCASFDSSSGQETQYFGPGTRLLVL.

J is TRBJ2-7 and V is TRBV14; the D is unclear. Germline V CDR1 and CDR2: SGHDN, FVKESK. The CDR3 has 13 residues. V lost 3 bases and J lost 4, with 10 bases in between. CDR3 DNA: TGTGCCAGCAGCCAGGCAAGACCTTACGAGCAGTACGTC. Translated: CASSQARPYEQYV.

The chain combines TRBV10-3 with TRBJ2-3; D not resolved. The V end lost 0 bases, the J end lost 1 base, and 5 bases lay between the germline ends. This CDR3 has 14 residues. CDR1 ENHRY and CDR2 SYGVKD come from the germline V gene. The CDR3 loop is CAISESTGTDTQYF. CDR3 nucleotides: TGTGCCATCAGTGAGTCAACTGGCACAGATACGCAGTATTTT.

V gene TRBV2 combines with J gene TRBJ1-4; TRBD1 might be the D (6 bases). Germline CDR1 and CDR2: SNHLY and FYNNEI. This CDR3 contains 13 residues. V was clipped by 8 bases and J by 7 bases, with 14 bases between them. Here the CDR3 reads CASSEGVGEKLFF. The CDR3 nucleotides read TGTGCCAGCTCCGAGGGGGTGGGTGAAAAACTGTTTTTT.

The rearrangement uses TRBV5-1 and TRBJ2-3; no definite D call. The CDR3 length is 12 residues. Trimming left V 4 bases short and J 2 bases short, with 5 bases between. Germline V gene sequence: CDR1 SGHRS, CDR2 YFSETQ. This chain's CDR3 is CASSLNTDTQYF. The CDR3 DNA sequence: TGCGCCAGCAGCCTCAACACAGATACGCAGTATTTT.

The chain links TRBV27 to TRBJ2-2; the match to TRBD1 covers 8 bases. Germline V CDR1 and CDR2: MNHEY, SMNVEV (reference sequence). After removal of 4 bases from V and 2 bases from J, the junction contained 9 bases not matched to a gene. This CDR3 spans 17 amino acids. The CDR3 DNA reads TGTGCCAGCAGTTCCCCCGGGACAGGATTAAACACCGGGGAGCTGTTTTTT. This codes for CASSSPGTGLNTGELFF.

This sequence joins TRBV7-6 and TRBJ1-1; D remains ambiguous. The length of the CDR3 is 13 residues. Between the trimmed V and J ends, which lost 5 bases and 4 bases, there was a span of 11 bases. The germline V gene has CDR1 SGHVS and CDR2 FNYEAQ. CDR3 loop: CASSHGGGTEAFF. CDR3 bases: TGTGCCAGCAGCCACGGCGGTGGCACTGAAGCTTTCTTT.

The V and J genes are TRBV11-2 and TRBJ2-3; no firm D call. The CDR3 runs 16 residues. CDR1 and CDR2 from the germline V gene are SGHAT and FQNNGV. V was shortened by 2 bases and J by 0 bases, with 12 bases between the two germline ends. In DNA form, the CDR3 reads TGTGCCAGCAGCTTACTCGCTGGACCTAGCACAGATACGCAGTATTTT. It is translated as CASSLLAGPSTDTQYF.

This chain joins TRBV10-3 and TRBJ2-6; D is unclear. The CDR3 loop spans 13 amino acids. Germline V lookup: CDR1 ENHRY, CDR2 SYGVKD. The V end lost 11 bases, the J end lost 0 bases, and 8 bases lay between the germline ends. The DNA for the CDR3 is TGTGCCGTCAAGAGCTCTGGGGCCAACGTCCTGACTTTC. The encoded protein is CAVKSSGANVLTF.

J is TRBJ2-1 and V is TRBV15; a weak D match, TRBD2 (6 bases). V lost 7 bases and J 8 bases, leaving 21 bases between the germline ends. Germline loops: CDR1 LNHNV, CDR2 YYDKDF (reference sequence). The CDR3 length is 15 residues. The CDR3 DNA sequence: TGTGCCACCACCGCGTCGGCTAGCGTGTTATATGAGCAGTTCTTC. Translating gives CATTASASVLYEQFF.

The gene calls are TRBV6-5 and TRBJ2-1; D is ambiguous. The CDR3 runs to 15 residues. The germline V and J ends were trimmed by 7 bases and 0 bases, with 13 bases remaining between them. The germline CDR1 and CDR2 sequences are MNHEY and SVGAGI. In DNA, the CDR3 is TGTGCCAGCAATCCCACCCTGAGCTCCTACAATGAGCAGTTCTTC. This codes for CASNPTLSSYNEQFF.